This T cell receptor beta chain was obtained from a study of T-cell memory formation after mild COVID-19 (dated by TCRdb to the early 2020s). For the wider study: TCR sequence clusters from the two donors were found to be largely donor specific. Longitudinal TCRalpha and TCRbeta repertoire sequencing tracked T-cell clones expanding and contracting after mild COVID-19 in a couple of donors. Two young, previously healthy adult volunteers made up the cohort, one male and one female. Study-wide findings and limitations: Contracting CD4+ clones turned up mainly in the CM and EM memory subsets, whereas EMRA was where CD8+ clones were enriched. The study covered only a couple of mild cases, and larger cohorts including severe cases with pre-infection samples were considered necessary. The second-wave clones that peaked on day 37 were not confirmed to be SARS-CoV-2 specific. From day 15 to 85, contracting clones showed balanced CD4/CD8 phenotypes, whereas a second wave of clones that expanded from day 15 to 37 leaned towards CD4+. Some responding clones were detected in pre-infection memory, suggesting pre-existing cross-reactive memory T cells joined the SARS-CoV-2 response.

Concerning this clonotype: Its antigen remains undetermined. Base qualities are not provided; no much larger clone lies one nucleotide away.

Ficoll-Paque density gradient centrifugation was the method used to isolate PBMCs. Sequencing relied on an Illumina NovaSeq 6000. cDNA libraries for TCRalpha and TCRbeta were prepared by 5'RACE using constant-segment primers, with sample barcodes and unique molecular identifiers added. Trizol reagent was used to extract RNA from every sample. Library amplification was performed in two PCR steps, and a second sample barcode and Illumina TruSeq adapters were introduced in the second step. Sequencing of libraries was performed on an Illumina NovaSeq with 2 x 150 bp paired-end reads. In the source study's methods: The reads were demultiplexed and collapsed into UMI-guided consensus sequences using migec v1.2.7. Using mixcr v2.1.11, UMI consensuses were aligned to TRA and TRB V and J templates and then assembled into clonotypes. Expanded or contracted clonotypes were those called significant by both edgeR and NoisET, with noise models trained on biological replicates. For edgeR calls, the thresholds were a false discovery rate-adjusted p below 0.01 and a log2 fold-change of 1. As an exploratory analysis of dynamics, max-normalized trajectories of the 1000 most abundant clonotypes were examined by PCA with hierarchical clustering. Separately sequenced CD4+ and CD8+ repertoires were used to assign a CD4 or CD8 phenotype to each responding clone. TCRdb's own reprocessing of the public reads used fastp at Q25 and MiXCR and kept productive beta chains. Under each unique CDR3 protein, matching rows form one entry showing the most common genes and DNA. The V and J calls were not made by the authors but by TCRdb's processing. The sample includes 550,000 to 700,000 distinct CDR3 sequences, with approximately 19% observed a single time. About 11% of the sample comes from the top ten.

The CDR3 holds 16 amino acids from the cysteine to the phenylalanine. Only the CDR3 portion is preserved as DNA: 48 bases, with reading frame beginning at the first base. The germline V gene yields SGHRS for CDR1 and YFSETQ for CDR2. Trimming at the junction amounts to 1 base on V and 0 bases on J, and the germline ends lie 10 bases apart. This TCR was recovered from an adult woman who had mild COVID-19 (a few samples of this study predate the infection). The sample titles of this study are shuffled in the database, so cell type and time point are left out; the donor was told from shared clones. The rearranged segments are TRBV5-1 and TRBJ2-2, with no confidently assigned D gene. The sample comprised PBMCs or a T cell subset sorted from them (not recorded which). DNA sequence: TGCGCCAGCAGCTTGCGCCCCAGCCCGAACACCGGGGAGCTGTTTTTT. This is translated as CASSLRPSPNTGELFF.